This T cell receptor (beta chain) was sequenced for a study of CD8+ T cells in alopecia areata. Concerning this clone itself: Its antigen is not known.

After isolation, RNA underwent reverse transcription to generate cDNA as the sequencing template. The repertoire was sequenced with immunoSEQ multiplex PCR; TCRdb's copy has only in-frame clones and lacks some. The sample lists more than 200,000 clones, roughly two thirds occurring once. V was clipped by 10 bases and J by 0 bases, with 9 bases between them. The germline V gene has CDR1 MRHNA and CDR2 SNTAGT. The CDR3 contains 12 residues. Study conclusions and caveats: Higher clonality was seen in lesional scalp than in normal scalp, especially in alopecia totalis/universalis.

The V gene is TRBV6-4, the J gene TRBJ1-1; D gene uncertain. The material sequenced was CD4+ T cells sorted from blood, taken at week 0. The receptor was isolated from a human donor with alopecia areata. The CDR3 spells CATKLMNTEAFF. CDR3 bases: TGTGCCACCAAACTAATGAACACTGAAGCTTTCTTT.